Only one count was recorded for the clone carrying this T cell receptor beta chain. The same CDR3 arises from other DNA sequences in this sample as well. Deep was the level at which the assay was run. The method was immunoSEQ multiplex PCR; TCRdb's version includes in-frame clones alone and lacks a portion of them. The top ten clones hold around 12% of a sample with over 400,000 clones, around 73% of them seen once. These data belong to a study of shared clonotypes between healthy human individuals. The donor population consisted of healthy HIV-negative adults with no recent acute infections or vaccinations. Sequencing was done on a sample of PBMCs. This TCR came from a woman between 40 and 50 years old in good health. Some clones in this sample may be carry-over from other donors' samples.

The CDR3 region has the DNA TGCGCCAGCAGCTTGGGGGGGGGACAGGGGATGTACGAGCAGTACTTC. Encoded protein: CASSLGGGQGMYEQYF. The genes are TRBV5-1 and TRBJ2-7, with 10 bases lining up with TRBD1. CDR1 is SGHRS and CDR2 is YFSETQ in the germline V gene. The CDR3 runs to 16 residues. After removal of 0 bases from V and 4 bases from J, the junction contained 7 bases not matched to a gene.